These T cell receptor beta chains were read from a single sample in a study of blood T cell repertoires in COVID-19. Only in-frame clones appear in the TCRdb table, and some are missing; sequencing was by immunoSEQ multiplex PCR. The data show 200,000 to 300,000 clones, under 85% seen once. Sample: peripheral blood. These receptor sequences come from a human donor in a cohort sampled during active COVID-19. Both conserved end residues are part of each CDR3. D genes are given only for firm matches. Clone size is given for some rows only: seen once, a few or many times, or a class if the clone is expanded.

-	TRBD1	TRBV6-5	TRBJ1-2	TGTGCCAGCAGTTACCTAACAGGGGGCTCGGACTATGGCTACACCTTC	CASSYLTGGSDYGYTF
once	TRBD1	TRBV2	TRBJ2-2	TGTGCCAGCAACCGAAGGACAGGGGGCGTTGGCGGGGAGCTGTTTTTT	CASNRRTGGVGGELFF
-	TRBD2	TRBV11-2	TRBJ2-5	TGTGCCAGCAGAATAGCGGGAGGGGAGACCCAGTACTTC	CASRIAGGETQYF
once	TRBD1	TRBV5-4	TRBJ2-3	TGTGCCAGCAGCCAGACAGGGGGCCCAGATACGCAGTATTTT	CASSQTGGPDTQYF
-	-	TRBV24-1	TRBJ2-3	TGTGCCACCAGTGCGTCGGGGACTAGCACAGATACGCAGTATTTT	CATSASGTSTDTQYF
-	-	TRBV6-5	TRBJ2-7	TGTGCCAGCAGCATTGAGCGGAGATTTTCCTACGAGCAGTACTTC	CASSIERRFSYEQYF
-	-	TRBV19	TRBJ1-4	TGTGCCAGTAGTATAGCTGCGTTCGAAAAACTGTTTTTT	CASSIAAFEKLFF
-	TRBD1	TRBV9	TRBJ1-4	TGTGCCAGCAGCGTGGGGGGACAGGGCCGGGAAAAACTGTTTTTT	CASSVGGQGREKLFF
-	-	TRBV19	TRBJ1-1	TGTGCCAGTAGTTTAAGGCGACATCAGAACACTGAAGCTTTCTTT	CASSLRRHQNTEAFF
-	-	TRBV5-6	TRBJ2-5	TGTGCCAGCAGCTTGGATAGACAAGAGACCCAGTACTTC	CASSLDRQETQYF
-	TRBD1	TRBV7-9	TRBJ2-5	TGTGCCAGCAGCCCCCGTCGGGGCAGGGGGCGCTTAGAGACCCAGTACTTC	CASSPRRGRGRLETQYF
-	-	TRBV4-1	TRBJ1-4	TGCGCCAGCAGCCAAGTTACGCCGTTGAGAGAAAAACTGTTTTTT	CASSQVTPLREKLFF